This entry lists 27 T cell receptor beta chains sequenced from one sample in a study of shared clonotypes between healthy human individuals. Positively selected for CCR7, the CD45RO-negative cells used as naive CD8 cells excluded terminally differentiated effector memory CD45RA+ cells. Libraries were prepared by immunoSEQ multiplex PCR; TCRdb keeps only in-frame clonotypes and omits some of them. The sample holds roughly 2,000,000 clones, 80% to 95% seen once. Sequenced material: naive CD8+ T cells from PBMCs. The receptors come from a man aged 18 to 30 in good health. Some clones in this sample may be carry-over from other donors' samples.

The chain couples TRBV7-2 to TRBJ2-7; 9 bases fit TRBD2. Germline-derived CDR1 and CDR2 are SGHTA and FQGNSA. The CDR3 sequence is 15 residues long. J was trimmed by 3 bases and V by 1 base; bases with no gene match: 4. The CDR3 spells CASSLGLADIYEQYF. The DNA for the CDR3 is TGTGCCAGCAGCTTAGGACTAGCGGATATCTACGAGCAGTACTTC.

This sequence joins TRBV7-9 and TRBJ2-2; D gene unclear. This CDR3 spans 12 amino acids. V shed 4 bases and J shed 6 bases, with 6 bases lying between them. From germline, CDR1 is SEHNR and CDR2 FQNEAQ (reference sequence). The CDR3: CASSSASGELFF. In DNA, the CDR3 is TGTGCCAGCAGCTCCGCTTCCGGGGAGCTGTTTTTT.

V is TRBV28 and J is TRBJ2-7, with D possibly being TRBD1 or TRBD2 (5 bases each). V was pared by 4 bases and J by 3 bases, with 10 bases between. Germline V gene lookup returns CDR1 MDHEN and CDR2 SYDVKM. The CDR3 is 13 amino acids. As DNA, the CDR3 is TGTGCCAGCAGTTGGGGGAGAGACTACGAGCAGTACTTC. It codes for CASSWGRDYEQYF.

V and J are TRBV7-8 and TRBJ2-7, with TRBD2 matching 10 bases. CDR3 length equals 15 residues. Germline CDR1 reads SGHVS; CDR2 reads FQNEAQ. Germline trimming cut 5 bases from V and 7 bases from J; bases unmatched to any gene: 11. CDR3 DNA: TGTGCCAGCAGCCCGGGCGGGACTAGCGACCAGGAGCAGTACTTC. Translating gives CASSPGGTSDQEQYF. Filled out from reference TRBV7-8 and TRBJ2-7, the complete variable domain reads GAGVSQSPRYKVAKRGQDVALRCDPISGHVSLFWYQQALGQGPEFLTYFQNEAQLDKSGLPSDRFFAERPEGSVSTLKIQRTQQEDSAVYLCASSPGGTSDQEQYFGPGTRLTVT.

The CDR3 loop is CAWSVGAGVAGELFF. The DNA for the CDR3 is TGTGCCTGGAGTGTAGGGGCCGGAGTAGCCGGGGAGCTGTTTTTT. The chain carries TRBV30 and TRBJ2-2; a possible D gene is TRBD1 (5 bases). Germline CDR1 is GTSNPN and CDR2 is SVGIG (reference sequence). CDR3 length: 15 amino acids. The germline V and J ends were trimmed by 0 bases and 6 bases, with 14 bases remaining between them.

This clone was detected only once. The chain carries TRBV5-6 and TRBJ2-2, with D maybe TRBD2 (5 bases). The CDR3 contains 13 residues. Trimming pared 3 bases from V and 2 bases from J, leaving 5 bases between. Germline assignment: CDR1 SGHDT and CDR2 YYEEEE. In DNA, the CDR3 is TGTGCCAGCAGCTCGGGAAACACCGGGGAGCTGTTTTTT. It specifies CASSSGNTGELFF.

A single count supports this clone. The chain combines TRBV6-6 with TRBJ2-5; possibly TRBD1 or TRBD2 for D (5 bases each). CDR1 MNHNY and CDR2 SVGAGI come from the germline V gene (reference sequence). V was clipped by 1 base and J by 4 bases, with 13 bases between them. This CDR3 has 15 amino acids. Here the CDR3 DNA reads TGTGCCAGCAGTTACTTTAGGGGCCGGGGAGAGACCCAGTACTTC. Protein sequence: CASSYFRGRGETQYF.

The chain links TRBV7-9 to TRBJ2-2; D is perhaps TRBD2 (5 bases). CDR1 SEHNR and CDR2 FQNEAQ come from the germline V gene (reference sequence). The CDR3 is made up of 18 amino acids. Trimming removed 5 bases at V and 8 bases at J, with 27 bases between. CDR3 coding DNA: TGTGCCAGCAGCGAACCGGGGTCCATTCTCCTACTGAGAGGGGAGCTGTTTTTT. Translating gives CASSEPGSILLLRGELFF.

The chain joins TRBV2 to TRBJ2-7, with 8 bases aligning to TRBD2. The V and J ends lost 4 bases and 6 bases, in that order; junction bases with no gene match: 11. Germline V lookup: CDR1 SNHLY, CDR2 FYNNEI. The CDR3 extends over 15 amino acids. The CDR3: CASSGGSREGPEQYF. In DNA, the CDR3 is TGTGCCAGCAGTGGGGGCTCACGGGAGGGCCCCGAGCAGTACTTC.

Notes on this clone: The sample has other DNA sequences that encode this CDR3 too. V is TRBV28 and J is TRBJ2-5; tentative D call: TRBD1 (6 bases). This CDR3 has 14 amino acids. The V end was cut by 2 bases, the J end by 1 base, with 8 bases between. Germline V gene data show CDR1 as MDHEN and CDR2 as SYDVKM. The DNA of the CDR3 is TGTGCCAGCAGTTTACGACAGGCCCAAGAGACCCAGTACTTC. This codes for CASSLRQAQETQYF.

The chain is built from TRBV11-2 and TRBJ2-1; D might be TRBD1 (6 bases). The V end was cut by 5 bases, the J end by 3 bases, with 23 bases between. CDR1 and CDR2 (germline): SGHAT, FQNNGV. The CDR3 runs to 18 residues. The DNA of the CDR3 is TGTGCCAGCAGCAATCGGGGCCACGGGACAATCGGCTACAATGAGCAGTTCTTC. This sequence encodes CASSNRGHGTIGYNEQFF.

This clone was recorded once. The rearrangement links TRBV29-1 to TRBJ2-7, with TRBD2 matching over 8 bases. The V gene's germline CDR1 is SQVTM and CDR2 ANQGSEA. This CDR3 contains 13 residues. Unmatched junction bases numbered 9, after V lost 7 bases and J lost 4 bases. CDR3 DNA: TGCAGCGCCAGAGCGGGCGGGAGGTACGAGCAGTACTTC. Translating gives CSARAGGRYEQYF.

CDR3 DNA: TGCGCCAGCAGCTGGGAAAGGGGGGACCCCACCCCGATCTATGGCTACACCTTC. Translated: CASSWERGDPTPIYGYTF. The rearrangement uses TRBV5-1 and TRBJ1-2; possibly TRBD1 for D (6 bases). The V end lost 3 bases, the J end lost 4 bases, and 25 bases lay between the germline ends. Germline V gene lookup returns CDR1 SGHRS and CDR2 YFSETQ. The length of the CDR3 is 18 residues.

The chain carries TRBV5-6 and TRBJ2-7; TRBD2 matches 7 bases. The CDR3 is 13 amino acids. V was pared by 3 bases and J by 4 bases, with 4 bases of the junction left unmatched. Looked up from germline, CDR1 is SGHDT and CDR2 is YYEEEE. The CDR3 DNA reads TGTGCCAGCAGCTGGGGGACTACATACGAGCAGTACTTC. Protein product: CASSWGTTYEQYF.

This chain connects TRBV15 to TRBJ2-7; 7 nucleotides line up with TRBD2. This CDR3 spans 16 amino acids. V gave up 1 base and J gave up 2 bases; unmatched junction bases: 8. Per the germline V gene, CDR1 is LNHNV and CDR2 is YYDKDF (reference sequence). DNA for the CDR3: TGTGCCACCAGCAGAGGAATGAGGGAGGGCCCCTACGAGCAGTACTTC. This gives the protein CATSRGMREGPYEQYF. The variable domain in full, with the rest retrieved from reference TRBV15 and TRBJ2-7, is DAMVIQNPRYQVTQFGKPVTLSCSQTLNHNVMYWYQQKSSQAPKLLFHYYDKDFNNEADTPDNFQSRRPNTSFCFLDIRSPGLGDTAMYLCATSRGMREGPYEQYFGPGTRLTVT.

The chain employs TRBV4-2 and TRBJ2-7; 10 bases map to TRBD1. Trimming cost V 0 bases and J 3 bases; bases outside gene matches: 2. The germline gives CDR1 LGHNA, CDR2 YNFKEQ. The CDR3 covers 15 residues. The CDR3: CASSQERTGGYEQYF. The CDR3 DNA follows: TGTGCCAGCAGCCAAGAGAGGACAGGGGGCTACGAGCAGTACTTC.

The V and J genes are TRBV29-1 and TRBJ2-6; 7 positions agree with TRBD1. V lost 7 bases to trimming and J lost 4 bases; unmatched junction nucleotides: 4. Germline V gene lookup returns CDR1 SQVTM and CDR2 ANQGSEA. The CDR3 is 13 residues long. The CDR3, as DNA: TGCAGCGCCCAGGGGGTGGGGGCCAACGTCCTGACTTTC. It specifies CSAQGVGANVLTF.

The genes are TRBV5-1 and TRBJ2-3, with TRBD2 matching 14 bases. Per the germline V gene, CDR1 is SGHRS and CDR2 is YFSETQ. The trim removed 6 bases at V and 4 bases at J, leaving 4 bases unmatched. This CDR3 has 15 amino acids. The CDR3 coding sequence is TGCGCCAGCACCGGGACTAGCGGGAGCGCAGATACGCAGTATTTT. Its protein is CASTGTSGSADTQYF.

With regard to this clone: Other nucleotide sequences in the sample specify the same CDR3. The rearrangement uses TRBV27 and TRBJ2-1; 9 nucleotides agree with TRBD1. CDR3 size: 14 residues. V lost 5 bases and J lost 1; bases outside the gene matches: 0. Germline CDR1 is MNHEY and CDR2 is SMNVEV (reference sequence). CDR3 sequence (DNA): TGTGCCAGCAGTGGACAGGGGTCCTACAATGAGCAGTTCTTC. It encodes CASSGQGSYNEQFF.

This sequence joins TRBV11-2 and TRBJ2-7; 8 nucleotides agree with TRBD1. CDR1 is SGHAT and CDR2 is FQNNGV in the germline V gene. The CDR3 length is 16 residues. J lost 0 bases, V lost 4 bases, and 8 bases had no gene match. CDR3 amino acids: CASSSRQGRNSYEQYF. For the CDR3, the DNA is TGTGCCAGCAGCTCAAGACAGGGGCGAAACTCCTACGAGCAGTACTTC.

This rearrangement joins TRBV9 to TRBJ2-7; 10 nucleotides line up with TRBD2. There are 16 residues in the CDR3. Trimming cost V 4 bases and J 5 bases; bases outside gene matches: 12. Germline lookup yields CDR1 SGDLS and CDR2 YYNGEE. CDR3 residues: CASSPTRAGGPNEQYF. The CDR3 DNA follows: TGTGCCAGCAGCCCCACCCGAGCGGGAGGGCCCAACGAGCAGTACTTC.

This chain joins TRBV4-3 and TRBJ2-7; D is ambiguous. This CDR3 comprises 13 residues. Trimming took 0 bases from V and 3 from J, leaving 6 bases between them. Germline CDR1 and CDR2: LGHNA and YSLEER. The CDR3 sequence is CASSQDLYYEQYF. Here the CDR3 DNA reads TGCGCCAGCAGCCAAGATCTGTACTACGAGCAGTACTTC.

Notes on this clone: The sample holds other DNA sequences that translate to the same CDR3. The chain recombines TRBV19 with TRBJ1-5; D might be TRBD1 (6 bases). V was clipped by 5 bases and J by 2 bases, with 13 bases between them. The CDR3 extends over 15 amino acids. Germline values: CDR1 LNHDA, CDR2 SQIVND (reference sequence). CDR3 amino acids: CASSPGPGGNQPQHF. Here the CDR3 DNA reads TGTGCCAGTAGTCCTGGCCCAGGGGGCAATCAGCCCCAGCATTTT.

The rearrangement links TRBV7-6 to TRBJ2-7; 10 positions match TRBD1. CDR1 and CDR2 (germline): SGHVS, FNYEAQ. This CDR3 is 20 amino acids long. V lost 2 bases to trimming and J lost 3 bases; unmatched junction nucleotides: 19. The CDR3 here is CASSLRLSRQGALTLYEQYF. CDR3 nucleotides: TGTGCCAGCAGCTTAAGGTTGTCGAGACAGGGGGCCTTAACGCTCTACGAGCAGTACTTC.

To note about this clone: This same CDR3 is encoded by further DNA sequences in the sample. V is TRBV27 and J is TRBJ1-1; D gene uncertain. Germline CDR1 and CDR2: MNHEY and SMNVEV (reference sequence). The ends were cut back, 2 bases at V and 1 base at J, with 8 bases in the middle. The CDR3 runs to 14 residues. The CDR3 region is CASSLIGSNTEAFF. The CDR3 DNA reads TGTGCCAGCAGTTTAATAGGATCGAACACTGAAGCTTTCTTT.

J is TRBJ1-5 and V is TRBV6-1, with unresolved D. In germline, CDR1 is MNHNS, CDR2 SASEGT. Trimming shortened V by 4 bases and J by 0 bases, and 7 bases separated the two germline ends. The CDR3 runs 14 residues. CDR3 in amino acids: CASSGGSSNQPQHF. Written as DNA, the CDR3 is TGTGCCAGCAGTGGCGGGAGTAGCAATCAGCCCCAGCATTTT.

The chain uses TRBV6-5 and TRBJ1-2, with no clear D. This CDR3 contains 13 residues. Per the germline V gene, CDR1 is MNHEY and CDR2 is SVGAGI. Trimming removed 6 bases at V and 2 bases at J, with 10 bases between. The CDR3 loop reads CASREQANYGYTF. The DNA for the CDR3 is TGTGCCAGCAGGGAACAAGCCAACTATGGCTACACCTTC.